These 10 T cell receptor beta chains originate from one sample sequenced in a study of Graves' ophthalmopathy and Graves' hyperthyroidism. RNA transcripts provided the template for amplifying TCR beta CDR3 regions. Following a first-round RT-PCR that used HTBI primers, a second-round multiplex PCR was carried out. In TCRdb, the multiplex PCR reads were re-called with MiXCR into one record per CDR3 protein. The data contain about 370,000 distinct CDR3 sequences, approximately 17% of them singletons. The sequencing input was peripheral blood. The receptors originated from an adult woman with stable Graves' hyperthyroidism.

The chain combines TRBV9 with TRBJ2-5; TRBD2 matches at 14 bases. Germline CDR1 reads SGDLS; CDR2 reads YYNGEE. The CDR3 spans 16 residues. After removal of 2 bases from V and 4 bases from J, the junction contained 4 bases not matched to a gene. The CDR3 DNA follows: TGTGCCAGCAGCGTTACTGGACTAGCGGGAGGAGAGACCCAGTACTTC. Encoded protein: CASSVTGLAGGETQYF.

This clonotype occurred a few times. V gene TRBV7-8 combines with J gene TRBJ1-3, with 7 bases that match TRBD1. Germline CDR1 and CDR2: SGHVS and FQNEAQ. The V and J ends lost 2 bases and 4 bases, in that order; junction bases with no gene match: 8. The CDR3 is 16 residues long. The CDR3 nucleotides read TGTGCCAGCAGCTTACGCCGGGACAGTCCCGGAAACACCATATATTTT. Amino acids: CASSLRRDSPGNTIYF. The complete variable domain, with remaining parts taken from reference TRBV7-8 and TRBJ1-3, reads GAGVSQSPRYKVAKRGQDVALRCDPISGHVSLFWYQQALGQGPEFLTYFQNEAQLDKSGLPSDRFFAERPEGSVSTLKIQRTQQEDSAVYLCASSLRRDSPGNTIYFGEGSWLTVV.

This clonotype was seen many times. The rearrangement links TRBV20-1 to TRBJ2-7; 7 nucleotides align to TRBD1. CDR1 DFQATT and CDR2 SNEGSKA come from the germline V gene (reference sequence). CDR3 size: 13 residues. The J segment lost 3 bases and the V segment lost 4 bases, leaving 6 bases of the junction unmatched. The CDR3 sequence: CSANEGAGYEQYF. The CDR3 nucleotides are TGCAGTGCTAACGAGGGGGCAGGCTACGAGCAGTACTTC.

The chain employs TRBV30 and TRBJ1-5; TRBD1 matches at 9 bases. Germline V gene data show CDR1 as GTSNPN and CDR2 as SVGIG (reference sequence). The CDR3 contains 17 residues. With V trimmed by 6 bases and J by 0 bases, 12 bases remained unmatched. The CDR3 nucleotides read TGTGCCTGTTTTCCGGGACAGGGACTCAATAGCAATCAGCCCCAGCATTTT. This gives the protein CACFPGQGLNSNQPQHF.

As concerns this clonotype: One base away lies a much larger clone, so this may be a sequencing read error. V is TRBV5-1 and J is TRBJ1-2; D is possibly TRBD1 (5 bases). The CDR3 runs 16 residues. CDR1 and CDR2 (germline): SGHRS, YFSETQ. The CDR3 DNA is TGCGCCAGCATCTTGACCGATAGCGGGACCTACTATGGCTACACCTTC. This sequence encodes CASILTDSGTYYGYTF.

The V and J genes are TRBV28 and TRBJ1-2; D is perhaps TRBD1 (5 bases). Trimming removed 8 bases at V and 11 bases at J, with 15 bases between. CDR3 length equals 11 residues. CDR1 is MDHEN, CDR2 SYDVKM, per germline. The CDR3 DNA sequence: TGTGCCAGCTTGGGGGACGGTCGGTACACCTTC. Its translation is CASLGDGRYTF.

This clonotype showed up many times. The gene calls are TRBV25-1 and TRBJ1-1; possibly TRBD1 for D (6 bases). The V and J ends lost 5 bases and 4 bases respectively, with 17 bases between them. Germline values: CDR1 MGHDK, CDR2 SYGVNS. The CDR3 spans 15 residues. The CDR3 sequence: CASSNDRLFGTEAFF. In DNA, the CDR3 is TGTGCCAGCAGTAACGACAGGTTATTCGGCACTGAAGCTTTCTTT.

This clonotype came up many times. This chain uses TRBV4-1 with TRBJ2-5, with a weak D call TRBD1 (6 bases). V lost 1 base and J lost 4, with 16 bases in between. CDR3 length equals 16 residues. Looked up from germline, CDR1 is MGHRA and CDR2 is YSYEKL. The CDR3 spells CASSQGQGPTIETQYF. The CDR3 region has the DNA TGCGCCAGCAGCCAAGGCCAGGGGCCGACTATAGAGACCCAGTACTTC.

This clonotype was seen ten or more times. V usage is TRBV2 and J usage is TRBJ2-7; TRBD2 is a possible D gene (5 bases). Trimming removed 9 bases from V and 6 bases from J, with 15 bases in between. The CDR3 totals 12 residues. The germline V gene encodes CDR1 SNHLY and CDR2 FYNNEI. CDR3 loop: CASSGSLGEQYF. CDR3 sequence (DNA): TGTGCCAGTTCGGGATCTTTGGGCGAGCAGTACTTC.

This clonotype has ten or more counts. The gene calls are TRBV12-3 or TRBV12-4 and TRBJ2-7; D possibly corresponds to TRBD2 (6 bases). The CDR3 contains 14 residues. The V end lost 6 bases, the J end lost 3 bases, and 15 bases lay between the germline ends. The CDR3 is CASSPQGGGYEQYF. CDR3 in DNA: TGTGCCAGCAGCCCCCAGGGAGGCGGCTACGAGCAGTACTTC.